The sequence of this TCR beta chain was determined in a study of early stage breast cancer tumors. Turning to the study itself: Most of the 16 invasive tumors were ER+, PR+ and HER2-. The ER+/PR+/HER2- tumors included 7 or 8 ductal and a few lobular carcinomas.

Blood replicates held 0.5 ug DNA, tumor or normal breast 1.5 ug, two each. Generated by immunoSEQ multiplex PCR, the TCRdb table keeps only in-frame clones and is missing some. The sample holds 25,000 to 35,000 clones, around three fifths seen once. Germline values: CDR1 SGHRS, CDR2 YFSETQ. This CDR3 has 15 amino acids. Trimming removed 2 bases from V and 3 bases from J; junction bases left unmatched: 2. The sequencing input was breast tumor tissue. The origin of this receptor is a person aged 45-60 years with breast cancer. This chain joins TRBV5-1 and TRBJ1-5; 10 nucleotides agree with TRBD1. The CDR3 sequence: CASSFGTGDNQPQHF. CDR3 in DNA: TGCGCCAGCAGCTTTGGGACAGGGGACAATCAGCCCCAGCATTTT.